Described below is a single TCR beta chain sequence and its context. What it binds is unknown. Specified treatment: some 20 received Ad26.COV2.S at low or high dose, single or two shots; about 5 received placebo; per-sample allocation not given. Vaccine and placebo recipients were sampled on day 63 after the first injection. The CDR3 loop spans 12 amino acids. V dropped 5 bases and J dropped 5 bases, with 12 bases sitting between them. CDR1 is SQVTM, CDR2 ANQGSEA, per germline. The data derive from a study of Ad26.COV2.S vaccination and SARS-CoV-2 variants. Study overall: Doses of Ad26.COV2.S were injected into muscle once or twice, 56 days apart. Regarding the study as a whole: Placebo recipients trailed vaccine recipients in spike-specific TCR breadth. Substantial breadth was reported for post-vaccination spike-specific CD8+ and CD4+ T cells.

The repertoire was sequenced with immunoSEQ multiplex PCR; TCRdb's copy has only in-frame clones and lacks some. The sample gives 330,000 or so clones, 85% to 90% of which show up once; 4.5% to 5.5% is in the top ten. The starting material was peripheral blood, obtained in a trial of Ad26.COV2.S vaccine versus placebo. The V call is TRBV29-1, the J call TRBJ2-5; perhaps TRBD1 as D (6 bases). This receptor was obtained from a person between 18 and 65 years old who received the Ad26.COV2.S COVID-19 vaccine or a placebo. CDR3 sequence (DNA): TGCAGCGTTCAGGGGTTGGGGGAGACCCAGTACTTC. This sequence encodes CSVQGLGETQYF.